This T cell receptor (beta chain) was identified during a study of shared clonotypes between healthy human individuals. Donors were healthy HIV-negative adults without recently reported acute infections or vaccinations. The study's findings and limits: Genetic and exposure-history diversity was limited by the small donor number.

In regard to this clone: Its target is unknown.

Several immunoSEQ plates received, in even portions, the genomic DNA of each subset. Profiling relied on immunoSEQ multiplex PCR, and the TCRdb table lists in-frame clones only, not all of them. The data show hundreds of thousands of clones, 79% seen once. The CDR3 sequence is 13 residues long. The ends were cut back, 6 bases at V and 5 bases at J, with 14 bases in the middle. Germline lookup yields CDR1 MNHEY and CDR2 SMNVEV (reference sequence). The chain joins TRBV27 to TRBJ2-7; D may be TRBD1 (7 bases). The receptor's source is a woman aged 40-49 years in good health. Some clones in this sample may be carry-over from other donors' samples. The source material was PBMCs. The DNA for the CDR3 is TGTGCCAGCAGCCAGACAGGGAGGCACGAGCAGTACTTC. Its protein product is CASSQTGRHEQYF.